This entry is about one T cell receptor (beta chain). These data come from a study of blood T cell repertoires in COVID-19. On the study more broadly: The United States, Italy and Spain provided the acute and convalescent COVID-19 samples. Sources were T cells, B-cell-depleted T cells, or PBMCs; the material itself was cDNA or gDNA.

Authors' data handling: Amplification from reference gene primers served as the basis for estimated nucleated cell counts. Clones were read by immunoSEQ multiplex PCR, and TCRdb kept only the in-frame ones, dropping some. For V, J and clone size, that table is used; D and trimming come from the DNA. This sample has 400,000 to 450,000 clones, with 86% found just once. Trimming stripped 1 base from V and 1 base from J, with 14 bases between. The germline V gene has CDR1 LNHDA and CDR2 SQIVND (reference sequence). The CDR3 totals 17 residues. The V and J genes are TRBV19 and TRBJ1-5; D might be TRBD1 (5 bases). The sequenced sample consisted of peripheral blood. The TCR originated in a woman aged 25 to 45 with active or convalescent COVID-19. In nucleotides, the CDR3 is TGTGCCAGTAGTATAGTGGTGGGCAGGGTGAGCAATCAGCCCCAGCATTTT. This translates into CASSIVVGRVSNQPQHF. The full variable domain, rest sourced from reference TRBV19 and TRBJ1-5, is DGGITQSPKYLFRKEGQNVTLSCEQNLNHDAMYWYRQDPGQGLRLIYYSQIVNDFQKGDIAEGYSVSREKKESFPLTVTSAQKNPTAFYLCASSIVVGRVSNQPQHFGDGTRLSIL.